These 30 T cell receptor beta chains were all obtained from the same sample, sequenced in a study of cytomegalovirus exposure and HLA in healthy donors. Primers included in the PCR were 60 Vbeta and 13 Jbeta primers. Some clones are missing from TCRdb's copy, which holds only in-frame ones; the method was immunoSEQ multiplex PCR. The sample lists about 140,000 clones; around 79% were seen once. Sequenced: PBMCs. These receptors all come from a female donor in good health and CMV-seronegative.

Ten or more counts support this clone. This chain uses TRBV6-5 with TRBJ2-3, with 8 bases aligning to TRBD2. The CDR3 contains 14 residues. Germline CDR1 and CDR2: MNHEY and SVGAGI. V shed 5 bases and J 7 bases; nucleotides not matched to a gene: 8. For the CDR3, the DNA is TGTGCCAGCAGTCGGGGGGGCCTCTCGAATACGCAGTATTTT. Residues: CASSRGGLSNTQYF.

The chain uses TRBV10-1 and TRBJ2-3, with 7 positions matching TRBD2. V shed 2 bases, J shed 1 base, and the junction held 12 bases outside the gene matches. The CDR3 extends over 18 amino acids. CDR1 and CDR2 from the germline V gene are WNHNN and SYGVQD (reference sequence). The CDR3 reads CASSERPWTRFGTDTQYF. The CDR3 bases are TGCGCCAGCAGTGAGCGTCCATGGACTAGATTCGGCACAGATACGCAGTATTTT.

The V gene is TRBV19, the J gene TRBJ2-1, with TRBD2 matching over 8 bases. Germline V gene lookup returns CDR1 LNHDA and CDR2 SQIVND (reference sequence). There are 15 residues in the CDR3. Losses at the gene ends were 3 bases for V and 3 bases for J; bases not matched to a gene: 4. CDR3: CASSIRRGDYNEQFF. Written as DNA, the CDR3 is TGTGCCAGTAGTATCCGGCGGGGGGACTACAATGAGCAGTTCTTC.

This clone occurred a few times. This chain joins TRBV2 and TRBJ2-6; no firm D call. This CDR3 spans 16 amino acids. V dropped 6 bases and J dropped 4 bases, with 16 bases sitting between them. Germline values: CDR1 SNHLY, CDR2 FYNNEI. The CDR3 DNA reads as TGTGCCAGCAGCAGAAGGCCCGGGTTGGGGGCCAACGTCCTGACTTTC. It codes for CASSRRPGLGANVLTF.

The chain joins TRBV7-9 to TRBJ1-5, with TRBD1 matching over 7 bases. Trimming at V came to 5 bases and at J to 4 bases, leaving 5 bases not matched to a gene. The CDR3 has 14 amino acids. Germline V lookup: CDR1 SEHNR, CDR2 FQNEAQ (reference sequence). The chain's CDR3 is CASSPGQANQPQHF. The CDR3 nucleotides read TGTGCCAGCAGCCCCGGACAGGCTAATCAGCCCCAGCATTTT.

As to this clone: At one boundary the junction diverges from the germline segment, which might be a read error. The J gene is TRBJ2-1, the V gene TRBV27; TRBD1 matches 7 bases. This CDR3 has 15 residues. In germline, CDR1 is MNHEY, CDR2 SMNVEV (reference sequence). The CDR3 DNA reads as TGTGCCAGCAACCCTGACCCGCCGACAGGGAATGGGCAGTTCTTC. Residues: CASNPDPPTGNGQFF.

Notes on this clone: This may stem from a read error, because a much larger clone lies one nucleotide away. This chain connects TRBV9 to TRBJ2-7; D remains unclear. With 4 bases removed from V and 0 bases from J, the gap between germline ends came to 8 bases. Germline lookup yields CDR1 SGDLS and CDR2 YYNGEE. This CDR3 contains 13 residues. The DNA of the CDR3 is TGTGCCAGCAGCCCGCCTAGCTCCTACGAGCAGTACTTC. Residues: CASSPPSSYEQYF.

This clone was recorded a few times. The DNA for the CDR3 is TGCGCCAGCAGCTTGTCCCGGAGGGGCAATGAGCAGTTCTTC. Its translation: CASSLSRRGNEQFF. The chain carries TRBV5-1 and TRBJ2-1; maybe TRBD2 (6 bases). The length of the CDR3 is 14 residues. The V end was cut by 1 base, the J end by 6 bases, with 11 bases between. Germline V gene sequence: CDR1 SGHRS, CDR2 YFSETQ.

The chain joins TRBV5-4 to TRBJ2-7, with TRBD1 identical over 8 bases. The CDR3 is 15 residues long. V lost 4 bases and J lost 4; bases outside the gene matches: 10. Germline V lookup: CDR1 SGHNT, CDR2 YYREEE (reference sequence). The CDR3 here is CASSETGDRGYEQYF. The CDR3 DNA is TGTGCCAGCAGCGAGACAGGGGACCGGGGTTACGAGCAGTACTTC.

The chain links TRBV9 to TRBJ2-2, with D tentatively TRBD2 (5 bases). The CDR3 loop spans 16 amino acids. Germline CDR1 SGDLS, CDR2 YYNGEE. V lost 0 bases and J 4 bases, leaving 13 bases between the germline ends. The CDR3 reads CASSVAAGKGTGELFF. The CDR3 coding sequence is TGTGCCAGCAGCGTAGCGGCCGGGAAAGGCACCGGGGAGCTGTTTTTT.

The gene calls are TRBV10-3 and TRBJ1-1; D might be TRBD1 (5 bases). This CDR3 has 11 amino acids. Germline V lookup: CDR1 ENHRY, CDR2 SYGVKD. Trimming removed 10 bases from V and 1 base from J, with 7 bases in between. This chain's CDR3 is CATGQNTEAFF. CDR3 nucleotide sequence: TGTGCCACCGGACAGAACACTGAAGCTTTCTTT.

This clone was observed a handful of times. The CDR3 is CASRQTGGSNYGYTF. In DNA form, the CDR3 reads TGTGCCAGCAGGCAAACAGGGGGCTCTAACTATGGCTACACCTTC. The chain uses TRBV7-9 and TRBJ1-2; 9 bases map to TRBD1. Germline lookup yields CDR1 SEHNR and CDR2 FQNEAQ (reference sequence). The length of the CDR3 is 15 residues. V was pared by 6 bases and J by 0 bases, with 5 bases of the junction left unmatched. The full variable domain, rest sourced from reference TRBV7-9 and TRBJ1-2, is DTGVSQNPRHKITKRGQNVTFRCDPISEHNRLYWYRQTLGQGPEFLTYFQNEAQLEKSRLLSDRFSAERPKGSFSTLEIQRTEQGDSAMYLCASRQTGGSNYGYTFGSGTRLTVV.

J is TRBJ1-1 and V is TRBV10-1; 8 positions agree with TRBD1. From germline, CDR1 is WNHNN and CDR2 SYGVQD (reference sequence). The junction had 6 bases not matched to a gene; V was cut back by 3 bases and J by 6 bases. This CDR3 has 14 residues. The CDR3 DNA is TGCGCCAGCAGTGATAACAGGGGGATTTCTGAAGCTTTCTTT. Residues: CASSDNRGISEAFF.

The chain recombines TRBV19 with TRBJ2-1, with 9 bases aligning to TRBD2. The CDR3 is 15 amino acids. Germline CDR1 is LNHDA and CDR2 is SQIVND (reference sequence). The V and J ends lost 5 bases and 5 bases, in that order; junction bases with no gene match: 7. The DNA for the CDR3 is TGTGCCAGTAGTTCCCCGGGACTAGCAAACAATGAGCAGTTCTTC. As protein: CASSSPGLANNEQFF.

This clone was seen more than once but under ten times. Without the conserved terminal phenylalanine or tryptophan, this CDR3 likely stems from a read error. No DNA is shown, since the ends of the CDR3 on it are uncertain; the CDR3 is the one TCRdb lists. The chain links TRBV9 to TRBJ2-7; the D segment call TRBD2 is taken from the table without a DNA check. The CDR3 extends over 10 residues, inclusive of both ends. Germline CDR1 reads SGDLS; CDR2 reads YYNGEE. CDR3 in amino acids: CASSVGTSGS.

The rearrangement links TRBV5-8 to TRBJ1-5; a weak D match, TRBD1 (5 bases). The germline V and J ends were trimmed by 4 bases and 4 bases, with 15 bases remaining between them. The CDR3 runs 15 residues. In germline, CDR1 is SGHTS, CDR2 YDEGEE. In DNA, the CDR3 is TGTGCCAGCAGCGCCTGGGGGGGTCGAAATCAGCCCCAGCATTTT. Its translation is CASSAWGGRNQPQHF.

The chain couples TRBV9 to TRBJ1-1, with D perhaps TRBD1 (5 bases). CDR3 length equals 15 residues. Looked up from germline, CDR1 is SGDLS and CDR2 is YYNGEE. Trimming removed 0 bases from V and 6 bases from J, with 15 bases in between. CDR3 loop: CASSVGQGLRAEAFF. The CDR3, as DNA: TGTGCCAGCAGCGTAGGGCAGGGTTTAAGAGCTGAAGCTTTCTTT.

The chain recombines TRBV30 with TRBJ2-1; D possibly corresponds to TRBD1 (6 bases). CDR1 GTSNPN and CDR2 SVGIG come from the germline V gene (reference sequence). V shed 4 bases and J shed 7 bases, with 14 bases lying between them. This CDR3 contains 13 residues. CDR3 DNA: TGTGCCTGGAACTTCCAGGGGCTTAATGAGCAGTTCTTC. Residues: CAWNFQGLNEQFF.

This chain links TRBV6-6 with TRBJ1-2; 8 bases line up with TRBD1. CDR3 length: 13 residues. CDR1 MNHNY and CDR2 SVGAGI come from the germline V gene (reference sequence). J was trimmed by 8 bases and V by 5 bases; bases with no gene match: 7. The CDR3 is CASSPRTGRGYTF. In nucleotides, the CDR3 is TGTGCCAGCAGTCCCCGGACAGGGAGAGGCTACACCTTC.

This clone was observed a few times. This chain uses TRBV10-3 with TRBJ2-1, with a possible D match to TRBD2 (6 bases). CDR1 ENHRY and CDR2 SYGVKD come from the germline V gene. V lost 10 bases and J 0 bases, leaving 10 bases between the germline ends. The CDR3 consists of 13 residues. The CDR3 DNA reads as TGTGCCACACGGGACTTCTCCTACAATGAGCAGTTCTTC. Translating gives CATRDFSYNEQFF.

This chain links TRBV6-4 with TRBJ2-1; D is possibly TRBD2 (5 bases). The germline CDR1 and CDR2 sequences are MRHNA and SNTAGT. CDR3 length: 14 residues. V was cut by 4 bases and J by 4 bases, with 11 bases left in between. CDR3 residues: CASSASGGYNEQFF. The CDR3 coding sequence is TGTGCCAGCAGTGCCTCCGGAGGATACAATGAGCAGTTCTTC.

The count of this clone is one. The V and J genes are TRBV4-1 and TRBJ2-4; tentative D call: TRBD2 (5 bases). This CDR3 region has 16 residues. In germline, CDR1 is MGHRA, CDR2 YSYEKL. The V gene lost 3 bases and the J gene lost 8 bases, with 20 bases spanning the gap. This CDR3 reads CASSHQGREFWDIQYF. For the CDR3, the DNA is TGCGCCAGCAGCCACCAAGGCCGGGAATTCTGGGACATTCAGTACTTC.

The chain employs TRBV19 and TRBJ1-4; D possibly corresponds to TRBD1 (5 bases). V was clipped by 0 bases and J by 2 bases, with 10 bases between them. The CDR3 length is 16 residues. CDR1 is LNHDA and CDR2 is SQIVND in the germline V gene (reference sequence). Written as DNA, the CDR3 is TGTGCCAGTAGTATAGAGGCAGGGTACACTAATGAAAAACTGTTTTTT. Translated, it gives CASSIEAGYTNEKLFF.

The genes are TRBV5-4 and TRBJ2-4, with D tentatively TRBD1 (6 bases). In germline, CDR1 is SGHNT, CDR2 YYREEE (reference sequence). V gave up 5 bases and J gave up 2 bases, with 14 bases separating them. CDR3 size: 15 residues. The CDR3: CASSPTRGSKNIQYF. DNA of the CDR3: TGTGCCAGCAGTCCGACCAGGGGTTCCAAAAACATTCAGTACTTC.

The V and J genes are TRBV4-3 and TRBJ2-3, with a weak D call TRBD1 (7 bases). The CDR3 contains 15 residues. Germline loops: CDR1 LGHNA, CDR2 YSLEER. The V gene lost 0 bases and the J gene lost 7 bases, with 14 bases spanning the gap. CDR3 sequence (DNA): TGCGCCAGCAGCCAAGAAGGCAGGGGGGTGAATACGCAGTATTTT. Translation: CASSQEGRGVNTQYF.

J is TRBJ2-3 and V is TRBV15; unclear D gene. The CDR3 has 14 residues. V dropped 5 bases and J dropped 5 bases, with 14 bases sitting between them. Looked up from germline, CDR1 is LNHNV and CDR2 is YYDKDF (reference sequence). CDR3 nucleotides: TGTGCCACCAGCCCAGGCGTTTCCGGAGATACGCAGTATTTT. Translation gives CATSPGVSGDTQYF.

The CDR3 loop is CASSRTDLDGYTF. CDR3 sequence (DNA): TGTGCCAGCAGCCGGACAGACCTAGATGGCTACACCTTC. V is TRBV6-5 and J is TRBJ1-2; a possible D gene is TRBD1 (6 bases). The CDR3 has 13 amino acids. V lost 6 bases to trimming and J lost 6 bases, with 14 bases between them. Germline CDR1 MNHEY, CDR2 SVGAGI.

The rearrangement links TRBV27 to TRBJ2-2; possible D gene TRBD1, 5 bases. CDR1 and CDR2 (germline): MNHEY, SMNVEV (reference sequence). This CDR3 has 16 amino acids. V lost 5 bases and J lost 0, with 13 bases in between. CDR3 amino acids: CASSQRQYANTGELFF. The CDR3 DNA reads TGTGCCAGCAGTCAGCGACAGTACGCGAACACCGGGGAGCTGTTTTTT.

The chain joins TRBV6-6 to TRBJ2-3; a weak D match, TRBD1 (5 bases). CDR1 is MNHNY, CDR2 SVGAGI, per germline (reference sequence). V was shortened by 4 bases and J by 4 bases, with 15 bases between the two germline ends. This CDR3 has 15 residues. The CDR3 nucleotides read TGTGCCAGCAGTTCTGGGGCGGAAGGGGCAGATACGCAGTATTTT. Translated, it gives CASSSGAEGADTQYF.

The chain joins TRBV5-4 to TRBJ2-3, with 8 bases that match TRBD2. CDR1 is SGHNT, CDR2 YYREEE, per germline (reference sequence). CDR3 length: 15 amino acids. V was pared by 1 base and J by 1 base, with 2 bases of the junction left unmatched. The CDR3 spells CASSLSREGTDTQYF. The CDR3 DNA is TGTGCCAGCAGCTTGTCGCGGGAGGGCACAGATACGCAGTATTTT.